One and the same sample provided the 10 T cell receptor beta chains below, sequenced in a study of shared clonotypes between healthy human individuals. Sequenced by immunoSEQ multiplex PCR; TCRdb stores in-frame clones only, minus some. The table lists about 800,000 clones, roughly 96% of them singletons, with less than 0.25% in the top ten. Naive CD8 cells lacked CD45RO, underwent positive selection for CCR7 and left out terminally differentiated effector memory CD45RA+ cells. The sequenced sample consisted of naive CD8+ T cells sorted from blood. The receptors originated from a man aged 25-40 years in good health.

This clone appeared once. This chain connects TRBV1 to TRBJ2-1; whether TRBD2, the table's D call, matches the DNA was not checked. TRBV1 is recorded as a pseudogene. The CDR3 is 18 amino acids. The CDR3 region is CTSSQETTSERVWGEQFF. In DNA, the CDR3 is TGCACCAGCAGCCAGGAAACGACTAGCGAGAGAGTTTGGGGTGAGCAGTTCTTC.

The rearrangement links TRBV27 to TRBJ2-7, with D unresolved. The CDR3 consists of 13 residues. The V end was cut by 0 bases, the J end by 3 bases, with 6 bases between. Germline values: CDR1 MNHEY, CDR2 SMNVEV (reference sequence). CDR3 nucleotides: TGTGCCAGCAGTTTATCCCAGAACTACGAGCAGTACTTC. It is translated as CASSLSQNYEQYF.

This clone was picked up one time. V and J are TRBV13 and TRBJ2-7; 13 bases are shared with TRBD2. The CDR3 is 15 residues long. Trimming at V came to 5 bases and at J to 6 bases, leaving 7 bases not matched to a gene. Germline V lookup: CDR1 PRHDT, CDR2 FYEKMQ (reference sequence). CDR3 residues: CASSHGLAGVAEQYF. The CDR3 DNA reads TGTGCCAGCAGCCACGGACTAGCGGGAGTTGCCGAGCAGTACTTC.

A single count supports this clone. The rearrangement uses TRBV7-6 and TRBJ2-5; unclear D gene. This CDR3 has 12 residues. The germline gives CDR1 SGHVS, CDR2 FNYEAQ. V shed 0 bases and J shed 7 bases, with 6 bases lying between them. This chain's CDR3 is CASSLAGRTQYF. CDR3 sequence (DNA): TGTGCCAGCAGCTTAGCGGGTAGGACCCAGTACTTC.

CDR3 in amino acids: CASSFFGAATDTQYF. CDR3 nucleotide sequence: TGCGCCAGCAGCTTTTTTGGGGCGGCCACAGATACGCAGTATTTT. The chain couples TRBV5-1 to TRBJ2-3; a weak D match, TRBD1 (5 bases). The length of the CDR3 is 15 residues. Germline assignment: CDR1 SGHRS and CDR2 YFSETQ. With 2 bases removed from V and 2 bases from J, the gap between germline ends came to 12 bases.

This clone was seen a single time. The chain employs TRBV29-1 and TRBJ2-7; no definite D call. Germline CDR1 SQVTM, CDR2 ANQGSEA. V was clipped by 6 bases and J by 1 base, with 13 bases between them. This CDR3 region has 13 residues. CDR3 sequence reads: CSVDVDGSYEQYF. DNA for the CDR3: TGCAGCGTGGATGTAGACGGGTCCTACGAGCAGTACTTC.

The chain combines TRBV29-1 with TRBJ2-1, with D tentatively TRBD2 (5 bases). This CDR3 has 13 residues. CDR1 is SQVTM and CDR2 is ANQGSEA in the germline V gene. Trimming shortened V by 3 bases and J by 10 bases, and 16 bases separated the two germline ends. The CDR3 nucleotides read TGCAGCGTTGATGTTACGAGGGTTGAGGAGCAGTTCTTC. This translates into CSVDVTRVEEQFF.

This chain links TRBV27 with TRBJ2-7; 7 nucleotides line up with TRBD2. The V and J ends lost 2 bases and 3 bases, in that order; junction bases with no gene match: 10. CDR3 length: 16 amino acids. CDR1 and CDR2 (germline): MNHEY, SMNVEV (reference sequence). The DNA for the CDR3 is TGTGCCAGCAGTTTAAGGCCGGGACTAAAATACTACGAGCAGTACTTC. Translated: CASSLRPGLKYYEQYF.

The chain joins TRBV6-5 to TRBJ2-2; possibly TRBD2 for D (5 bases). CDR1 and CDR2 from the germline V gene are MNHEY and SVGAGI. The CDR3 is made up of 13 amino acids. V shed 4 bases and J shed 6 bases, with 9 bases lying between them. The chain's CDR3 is CASSLAFAGELFF. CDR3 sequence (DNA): TGTGCCAGCAGTTTAGCGTTTGCCGGGGAGCTGTTTTTT.

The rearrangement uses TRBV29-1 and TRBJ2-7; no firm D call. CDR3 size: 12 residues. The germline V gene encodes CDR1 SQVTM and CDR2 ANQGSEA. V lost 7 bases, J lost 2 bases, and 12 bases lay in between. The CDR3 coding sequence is TGCAGCGCTTGGACCAAGGCCTACGAGCAGTACTTC. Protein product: CSAWTKAYEQYF.